The text below deals with one TCR beta chain. The sample is drawn from a study of cytomegalovirus exposure and HLA in healthy donors. The CDR3 runs 16 residues. 60 Vbeta and 13 Jbeta primers were used in PCR. The repertoire was sequenced with immunoSEQ multiplex PCR; TCRdb's copy has only in-frame clones and lacks some. The sample records roughly 130,000 clones, roughly 87% being singletons. Sequences were obtained from PBMCs. This TCR was sampled from a woman in her 40s in good health and CMV-seronegative. This chain uses TRBV21-1 with TRBJ2-1; no DNA check was done on the table's D call, TRBD1. TRBV21-1 is a known pseudogene. CDR3 loop: CASSKVGRVSYNEQFF. The CDR3 nucleotides read TGTGCCAGCAGCAAAGTCGGCAGGGTCTCCTACAATGAGCAGTTCTTC.